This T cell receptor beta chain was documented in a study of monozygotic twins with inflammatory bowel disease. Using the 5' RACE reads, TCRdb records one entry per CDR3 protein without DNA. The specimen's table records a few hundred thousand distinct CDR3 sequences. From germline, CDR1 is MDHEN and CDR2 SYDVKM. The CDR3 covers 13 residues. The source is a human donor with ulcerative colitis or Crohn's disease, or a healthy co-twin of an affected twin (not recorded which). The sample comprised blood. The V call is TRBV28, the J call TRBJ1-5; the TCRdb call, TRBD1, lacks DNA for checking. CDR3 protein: CASSPQGFQPQHF.